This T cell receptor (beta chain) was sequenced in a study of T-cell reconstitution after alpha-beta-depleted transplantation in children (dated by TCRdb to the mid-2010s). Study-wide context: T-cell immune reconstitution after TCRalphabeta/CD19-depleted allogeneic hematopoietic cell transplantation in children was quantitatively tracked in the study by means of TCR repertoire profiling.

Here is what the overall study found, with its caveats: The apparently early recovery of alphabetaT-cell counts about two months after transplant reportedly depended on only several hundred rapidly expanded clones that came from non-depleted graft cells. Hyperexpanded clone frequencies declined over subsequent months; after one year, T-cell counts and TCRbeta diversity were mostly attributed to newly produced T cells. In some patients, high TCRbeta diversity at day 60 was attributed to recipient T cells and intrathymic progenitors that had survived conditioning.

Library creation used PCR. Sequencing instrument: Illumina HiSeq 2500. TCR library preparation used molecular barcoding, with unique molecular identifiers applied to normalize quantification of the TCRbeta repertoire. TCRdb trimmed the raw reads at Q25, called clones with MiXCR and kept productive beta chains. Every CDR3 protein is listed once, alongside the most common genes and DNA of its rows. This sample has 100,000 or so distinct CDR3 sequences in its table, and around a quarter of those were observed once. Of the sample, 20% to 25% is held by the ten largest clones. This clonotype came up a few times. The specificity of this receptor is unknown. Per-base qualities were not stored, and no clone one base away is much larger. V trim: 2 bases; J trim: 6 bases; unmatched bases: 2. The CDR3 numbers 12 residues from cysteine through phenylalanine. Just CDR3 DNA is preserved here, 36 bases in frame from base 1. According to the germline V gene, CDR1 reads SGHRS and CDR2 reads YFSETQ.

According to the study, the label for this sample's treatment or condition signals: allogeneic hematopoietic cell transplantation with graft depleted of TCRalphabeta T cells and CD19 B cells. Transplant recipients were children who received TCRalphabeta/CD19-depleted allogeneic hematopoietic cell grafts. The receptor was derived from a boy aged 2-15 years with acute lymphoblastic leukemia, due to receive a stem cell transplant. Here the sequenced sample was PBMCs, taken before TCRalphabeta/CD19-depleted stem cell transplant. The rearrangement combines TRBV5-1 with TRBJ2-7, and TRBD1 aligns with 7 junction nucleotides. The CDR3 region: CASSLQGTEQYF. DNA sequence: TGCGCCAGCAGCTTACAGGGGACCGAGCAGTACTTC. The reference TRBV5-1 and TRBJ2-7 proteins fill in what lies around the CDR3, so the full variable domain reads KAGVTQTPRYLIKTRGQQVTLSCSPISGHRSVSWYQQTPGQGLQFLFEYFSETQRNKGNFPGRFSGRQFSNSRSEMNVSTLELGDSALYLCASSLQGTEQYFGPGTRLTVT.